The 12 T cell receptor beta chains reported below all come from one sample, sequenced in a study of T-cell reconstitution after alpha-beta-depleted transplantation in children. The TCRbeta library incorporated unique molecular identifiers. Each CDR3 protein is one row after TCRdb ran MiXCR on the PCR reads. The sample includes some 530,000 distinct CDR3 sequences, under 15% of them seen just once. Here the sequenced sample was PBMCs from the stem cell graft donor, taken from the stem cell graft. The receptors shown here come from a human donor who donated a stem cell graft to a child with combined immunodeficiency.

V usage is TRBV7-9 and J usage is TRBJ2-7; D tentatively reads TRBD1 or TRBD2 (5 bases each). This CDR3 is 13 amino acids long. Between the trimmed V and J ends, which lost 5 bases and 3 bases, there was a span of 11 bases. Germline V gene lookup returns CDR1 SEHNR and CDR2 FQNEAQ (reference sequence). The CDR3 spells CASSRGTGYEQYF. Here the CDR3 DNA reads TGTGCCAGCAGCCGGGGAACAGGCTACGAGCAGTACTTC.

This clonotype showed up many times. This sequence joins TRBV12-5 and TRBJ2-1, with D possibly TRBD1 on 6 matching bases. CDR1 and CDR2 from the germline V gene are LGHNT and FRNRAP. The V end lost 3 bases, the J end lost 4 bases, and 13 bases lay between the germline ends. This CDR3 is built from 15 residues. CDR3 sequence: CASGFWLGGYNEQFF. CDR3 sequence (DNA): TGTGCTAGTGGTTTTTGGTTAGGGGGATACAATGAGCAGTTCTTC.

This clonotype was observed a handful of times. The V gene is TRBV7-2, the J gene TRBJ2-7, with 8 bases aligning to TRBD2. Germline CDR1 reads SGHTA; CDR2 reads FQGNSA. CDR3 size: 14 residues. J lost 7 bases, V lost 7 bases, and 12 bases had no gene match. CDR3 coding DNA: TGTGCCAGCACCTGGGCCCCGGGAGGGGAAGAGCAGTACTTC. Its translation is CASTWAPGGEEQYF. The full variable domain, completed using reference TRBV7-2 and TRBJ2-7, is GAGVSQSPSNKVTEKGKDVELRCDPISGHTALYWYRQSLGQGLEFLIYFQGNSAPDKSGLPSDRFSAERTGGSVSTLTIQRTQQEDSAVYLCASTWAPGGEEQYFGPGTRLTVT.

Many counts were recorded for this clonotype. The chain has TRBV5-6 and TRBJ2-1, with TRBD2 matching 10 bases. The germline V gene has CDR1 SGHDT and CDR2 YYEEEE. V lost 4 bases and J lost 4; bases outside the gene matches: 8. The CDR3 consists of 16 residues. The CDR3 is CASSTLSGGIYNEQFF. The CDR3 nucleotides read TGTGCCAGCAGCACCCTTAGCGGGGGGATTTACAATGAGCAGTTCTTC.

This clonotype was recorded many times. The CDR3 nucleotides read TGTGCCAGCAGCCGACAGGGTTTAGGGACTGAAGCTTTCTTT. Protein product: CASSRQGLGTEAFF. V and J are TRBV7-9 and TRBJ1-1; TRBD1 matches at 7 bases. This CDR3 spans 14 amino acids. Germline trimming cut 5 bases from V and 5 bases from J; bases unmatched to any gene: 8. The germline V gene has CDR1 SEHNR and CDR2 FQNEAQ (reference sequence).

The table lists this clonotype with a few counts. The genes are TRBV6-1 and TRBJ2-1; TRBD2 aligns across 10 bases. This CDR3 comprises 12 residues. Germline V gene lookup returns CDR1 MNHNS and CDR2 SASEGT. J lost 6 bases, V lost 8 bases, and 1 base had no gene match. This CDR3 is CASGTSVNEQFF. The CDR3 nucleotides are TGTGCCAGCGGGACTAGCGTCAATGAGCAGTTCTTC.

The table lists this clonotype with many counts. The J gene is TRBJ2-1, the V gene TRBV12-3 or TRBV12-4; the D gene is possibly TRBD1 (6 bases). The CDR3 is made up of 13 amino acids. V lost 7 bases and J 4 bases, leaving 11 bases between the germline ends. This CDR3 is CASTSQGYNEQFF. The CDR3 DNA reads as TGTGCCAGCACTTCCCAGGGGTACAATGAGCAGTTCTTC.

This clonotype has just a few counts. The chain combines TRBV4-3 with TRBJ1-2; TRBD1 might be the D (5 bases). From germline, CDR1 is LGHNA and CDR2 YSLEER. This CDR3 spans 13 amino acids. The germline V and J ends were trimmed by 4 bases and 6 bases, with 12 bases remaining between them. Written as DNA, the CDR3 is TGCGCCAGCAGCCCGCTAGGGACGGATGGCTACACCTTC. Translating gives CASSPLGTDGYTF.

The rearrangement joins TRBV5-1 to TRBJ1-4; TRBD1 might be the D (5 bases). This CDR3 is built from 17 residues. Per the germline V gene, CDR1 is SGHRS and CDR2 is YFSETQ. The V end was cut by 2 bases, the J end by 5 bases, with 19 bases between. CDR3 DNA sequence: TGCGCCAGCAGCTTCAACGGAAGAGGGGATGTAAATGAAAAACTGTTTTTT. This codes for CASSFNGRGDVNEKLFF.

This clonotype was counted many times. The chain links TRBV4-3 to TRBJ2-5, with a possible D match to TRBD2 (5 bases). In germline, CDR1 is LGHNA, CDR2 YSLEER. The V and J ends lost 0 bases and 4 bases respectively, with 15 bases between them. This CDR3 contains 16 residues. The CDR3 protein is CASSQDWRAPRETQYF. DNA of the CDR3: TGCGCCAGCAGCCAAGATTGGCGGGCCCCGAGAGAGACCCAGTACTTC.

This clonotype was detected a few times. V usage is TRBV5-1 and J usage is TRBJ2-3; D is undetermined. This CDR3 spans 16 amino acids. V lost 2 bases, J lost 0 bases, and 13 bases lay in between. Germline V gene sequence: CDR1 SGHRS, CDR2 YFSETQ. CDR3 loop: CASSFVLRASTDTQYF. The CDR3 DNA follows: TGCGCCAGCAGCTTCGTCCTAAGGGCTAGCACAGATACGCAGTATTTT.

The chain carries TRBV7-2 and TRBJ1-4; 7 nucleotides line up with TRBD1. CDR1 SGHTA and CDR2 FQGNSA come from the germline V gene. CDR3 length: 14 amino acids. The junction had 5 bases not matched to a gene; V was cut back by 8 bases and J by 2 bases. The CDR3, as DNA: TGTGCCAGCGCTTCAGGGGGGACTAATGAAAAACTGTTTTTT. Its protein product is CASASGGTNEKLFF.